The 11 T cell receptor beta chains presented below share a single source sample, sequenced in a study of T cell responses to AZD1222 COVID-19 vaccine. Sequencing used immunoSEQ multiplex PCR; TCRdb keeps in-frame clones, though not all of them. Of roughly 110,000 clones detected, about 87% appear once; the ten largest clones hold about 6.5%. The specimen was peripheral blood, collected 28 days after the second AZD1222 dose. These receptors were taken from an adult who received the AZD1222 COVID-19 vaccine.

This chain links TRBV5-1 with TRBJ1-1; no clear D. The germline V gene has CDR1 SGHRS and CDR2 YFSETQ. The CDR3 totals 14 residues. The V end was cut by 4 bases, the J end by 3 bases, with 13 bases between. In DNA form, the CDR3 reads TGCGCCAGCAGCAGGGAGGTAGAAGACACTGAAGCTTTCTTT. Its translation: CASSREVEDTEAFF.

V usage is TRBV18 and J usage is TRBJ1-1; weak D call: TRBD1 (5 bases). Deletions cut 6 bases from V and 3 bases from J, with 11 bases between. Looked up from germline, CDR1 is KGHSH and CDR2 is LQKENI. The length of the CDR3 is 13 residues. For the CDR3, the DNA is TGTGCCAGCTCCGGGGGGGTAGACACTGAAGCTTTCTTT. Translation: CASSGGVDTEAFF.

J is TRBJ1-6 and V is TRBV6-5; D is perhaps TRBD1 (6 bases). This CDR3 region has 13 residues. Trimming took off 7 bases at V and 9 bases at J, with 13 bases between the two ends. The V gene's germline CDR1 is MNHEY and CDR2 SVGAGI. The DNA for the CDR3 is TGTGCCAGCAAAGGACAGCTCGGTTCACCCCTCCACTTT. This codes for CASKGQLGSPLHF.

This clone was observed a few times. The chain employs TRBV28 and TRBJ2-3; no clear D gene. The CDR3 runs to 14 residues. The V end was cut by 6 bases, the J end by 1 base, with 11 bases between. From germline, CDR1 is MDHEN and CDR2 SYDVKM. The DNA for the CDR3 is TGTGCCAGCAGCCCCCTCGACGGCACAGATACGCAGTATTTT. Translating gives CASSPLDGTDTQYF.

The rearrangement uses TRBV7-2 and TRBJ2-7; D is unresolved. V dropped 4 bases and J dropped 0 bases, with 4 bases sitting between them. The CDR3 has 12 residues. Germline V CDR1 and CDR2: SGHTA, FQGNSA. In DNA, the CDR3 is TGTGCCAGCAGCTCCCCCTCCTACGAGCAGTACTTC. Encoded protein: CASSSPSYEQYF.

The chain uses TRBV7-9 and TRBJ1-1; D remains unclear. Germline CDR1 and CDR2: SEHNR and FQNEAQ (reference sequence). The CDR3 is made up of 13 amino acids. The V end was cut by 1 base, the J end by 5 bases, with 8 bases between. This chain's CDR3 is CASSLERETEAFF. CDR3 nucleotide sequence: TGTGCCAGCAGCTTAGAGCGGGAAACTGAAGCTTTCTTT.

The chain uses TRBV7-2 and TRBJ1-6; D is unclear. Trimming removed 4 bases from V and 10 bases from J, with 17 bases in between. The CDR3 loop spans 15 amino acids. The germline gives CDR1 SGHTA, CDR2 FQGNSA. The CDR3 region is CASSSRGGVGSPLHF. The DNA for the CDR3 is TGTGCCAGCAGCTCCCGAGGCGGGGTAGGGTCACCCCTCCACTTT.

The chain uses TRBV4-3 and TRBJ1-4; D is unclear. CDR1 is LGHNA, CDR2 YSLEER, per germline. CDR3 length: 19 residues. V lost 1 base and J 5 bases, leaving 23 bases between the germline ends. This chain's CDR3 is CASSQGGKIRLPSNEKLFF. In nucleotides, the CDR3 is TGCGCCAGCAGCCAAGGCGGGAAAATCAGACTACCGTCAAATGAAAAACTGTTTTTT.

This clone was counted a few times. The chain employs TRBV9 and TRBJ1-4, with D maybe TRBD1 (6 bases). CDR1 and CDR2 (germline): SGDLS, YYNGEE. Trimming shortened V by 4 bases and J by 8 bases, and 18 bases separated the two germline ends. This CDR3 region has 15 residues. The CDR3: CASSLGSGAGEKLFF. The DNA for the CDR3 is TGTGCCAGCAGCTTGGGTTCAGGGGCTGGAGAAAAACTGTTTTTT.

The CDR3 bases are TGTGCCAGTAGTCCCACGACCAGACGGAATAGCAATCAGCCCCAGCATTTT. This codes for CASSPTTRRNSNQPQHF. This chain joins TRBV19 and TRBJ1-5; D not certain. Per germline, CDR1 LNHDA and CDR2 SQIVND (reference sequence). CDR3 length: 17 residues. The V and J ends lost 5 bases and 0 bases respectively, with 17 bases between them.

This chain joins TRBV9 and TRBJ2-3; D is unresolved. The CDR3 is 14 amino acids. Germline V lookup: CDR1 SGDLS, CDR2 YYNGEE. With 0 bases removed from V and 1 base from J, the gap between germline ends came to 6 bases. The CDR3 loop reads CASSVGPGTDTQYF. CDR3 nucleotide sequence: TGTGCCAGCAGCGTAGGCCCAGGCACAGATACGCAGTATTTT.